The 2 T cell receptor beta chains below were found in one sample sequenced in a study of blood T cell repertoires in COVID-19. Produced via immunoSEQ multiplex PCR; TCRdb's table is partial and in-frame only. The data contain more than 300,000 clones, about 90% of them singletons. Sequencing was performed on PBMCs or T cells enriched from blood (not recorded which). The receptors were gathered from a man aged 40-50 years in a cohort exposed to, infected with or recovered from COVID-19 (not recorded which).

This clone is a singleton in its sample. The chain recombines TRBV4-1 with TRBJ2-3; 9 nucleotides agree with TRBD1. Germline V CDR1 and CDR2: MGHRA, YSYEKL. The CDR3 sequence is 17 residues long. The J segment lost 5 bases and the V segment lost 2 bases, leaving 11 bases of the junction unmatched. The CDR3, as DNA: TGCGCCAGCAGCCAACCGCCCGGGACAGGGTGGAAAGATACGCAGTATTTT. Amino acid sequence: CASSQPPGTGWKDTQYF.

This chain connects TRBV5-1 to TRBJ2-6, with 9 bases matching TRBD1. CDR3 length: 17 residues. V dropped 1 base and J dropped 0; count of bases not matched to a gene: 2. CDR1 and CDR2 from the germline V gene are SGHRS and YFSETQ. CDR3: CASSLLQGASGANVLTF. In nucleotides, the CDR3 is TGCGCCAGCAGCTTGTTACAGGGGGCCTCTGGGGCCAACGTCCTGACTTTC.